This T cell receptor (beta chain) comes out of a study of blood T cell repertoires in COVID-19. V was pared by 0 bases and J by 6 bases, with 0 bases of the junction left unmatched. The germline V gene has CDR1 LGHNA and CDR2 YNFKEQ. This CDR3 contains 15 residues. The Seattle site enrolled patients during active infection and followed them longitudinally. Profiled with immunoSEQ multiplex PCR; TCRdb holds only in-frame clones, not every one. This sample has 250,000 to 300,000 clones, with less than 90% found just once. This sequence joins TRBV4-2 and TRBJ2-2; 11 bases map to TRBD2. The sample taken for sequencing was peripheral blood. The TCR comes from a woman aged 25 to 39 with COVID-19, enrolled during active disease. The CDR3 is CASSQDSGGAGELFF. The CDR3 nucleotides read TGTGCCAGCAGCCAAGATAGCGGGGGGGCCGGGGAGCTGTTTTTT.